These 15 T cell receptor beta chains share one sample of origin, sequenced in a study of T-cell reconstitution after alpha-beta-depleted transplantation in children. The authors prepared the TCRbeta library with unique molecular identifiers. TCRdb processed the PCR reads anew with MiXCR; each CDR3 protein has one entry. The sample has more than 550,000 distinct CDR3 sequences, 10% to 13% seen once. The sample was PBMCs from the stem cell graft donor, taken from the stem cell graft. These receptors all stem from a human donor who donated a stem cell graft to a child with acute myeloid leukemia.

This clonotype was recorded many times. The V gene is TRBV12-3 or TRBV12-4, the J gene TRBJ2-1; 10 nucleotides agree with TRBD1. Germline trimming cut 5 bases from V and 3 bases from J; bases unmatched to any gene: 4. This CDR3 has 15 amino acids. CDR3 coding DNA: TGTGCCAGCAGTACAGGGACAGGGGTCTACAATGAGCAGTTCTTC. Its translation is CASSTGTGVYNEQFF.

This clonotype was found many times. This rearrangement joins TRBV27 to TRBJ2-7; 8 bases fit TRBD2. The V gene end was trimmed by 7 bases and the J gene end by 0 bases; junction bases not matched to a gene: 2. The V gene's germline CDR1 is MNHEY and CDR2 SMNVEV (reference sequence). The length of the CDR3 is 13 residues. The CDR3 DNA reads TGTGCCAGCAAGACTAGCGTCTCCTACGAGCAGTACTTC. Amino acids: CASKTSVSYEQYF.

This clonotype was seen ten or more times. The chain couples TRBV7-9 to TRBJ1-5; weak D call: TRBD1 (5 bases). V was trimmed by 6 bases and J by 9 bases, leaving 15 bases between them. The CDR3 length is 13 residues. From germline, CDR1 is SEHNR and CDR2 FQNEAQ (reference sequence). The CDR3 region is CASSSDSLRPQHF. DNA for the CDR3: TGTGCCAGCAGTTCTGACAGTCTAAGGCCCCAGCATTTT.

This clonotype was observed at least ten times. The V call is TRBV5-1, the J call TRBJ2-1; D ambiguous. This CDR3 spans 13 amino acids. V dropped 0 bases and J dropped 9 bases, with 10 bases sitting between them. Germline CDR1 reads SGHRS; CDR2 reads YFSETQ. The CDR3, as DNA: TGCGCCAGCAGCTTGGGCTTCCCGGGTGAGCAGTTCTTC. Translated: CASSLGFPGEQFF.

This clonotype was observed a few times. The chain couples TRBV20-1 to TRBJ1-4, with 10 bases matching TRBD1. CDR3 length equals 14 residues. From germline, CDR1 is DFQATT and CDR2 SNEGSKA (reference sequence). Unmatched junction bases numbered 2, after V lost 1 base and J lost 6 bases. This CDR3 reads CSARVGTGDEKLFF. In DNA, the CDR3 is TGCAGTGCTAGAGTGGGGACAGGGGATGAAAAACTGTTTTTT.

This clonotype has a count of ten or more. This sequence joins TRBV5-5 and TRBJ2-2; tentative D call: TRBD2 (5 bases). Trimming removed 1 base at V and 4 bases at J, with 14 bases between. The CDR3 contains 16 residues. Per germline, CDR1 SGHKS and CDR2 YYEKEE (reference sequence). CDR3 residues: CASSLKGASFTGELFF. As DNA, the CDR3 is TGTGCCAGCAGCTTGAAGGGTGCTAGCTTCACCGGGGAGCTGTTTTTT.

CDR3 sequence: CASSAPGRPTEAFF. DNA for the CDR3: TGTGCCAGCTCGGCCCCCGGACGTCCCACTGAAGCTTTCTTT. The chain uses TRBV18 and TRBJ1-1; D ambiguous. Germline CDR1 is KGHSH and CDR2 is LQKENI. Trimming removed 6 bases from V and 4 bases from J, with 15 bases in between. This CDR3 has 14 residues.

This clonotype was seen repeatedly, ten times or more. The chain is built from TRBV15 and TRBJ2-7; maybe TRBD1 (6 bases). Germline V gene lookup returns CDR1 LNHNV and CDR2 YYDKDF (reference sequence). V gave up 1 base and J gave up 5 bases, with 12 bases separating them. This CDR3 region has 14 residues. The CDR3 DNA sequence: TGTGCCACCAGCAGAGGCGGACAGTTGGACGAGCAGTACTTC. Its translation: CATSRGGQLDEQYF.

Notes on this clonotype: One junction end does not reproduce the germline sequence, and a read error may be involved. The J gene is TRBJ2-3, the V gene TRBV7-7, with D uncertain. The CDR3 is made up of 15 amino acids. Germline values: CDR1 SSHAT, CDR2 FNYEAQ (reference sequence). The CDR3, as DNA: TGTGCTAGCAGCTCCCTTTCCTTCGGGTCAGATACGCAGTATTTT. Protein: CASSSLSFGSDTQYF.

The CDR3 here is CASSESSGRVNEQFF. The DNA for the CDR3 is TGCGCCAGCAGTGAGTCTAGCGGGAGGGTCAATGAGCAGTTCTTC. The chain couples TRBV10-2 to TRBJ2-1; 11 bases line up with TRBD2. The J segment lost 6 bases and the V segment lost 0 bases, leaving 1 base of the junction unmatched. The germline gives CDR1 WSHSY, CDR2 SAAADI. The CDR3 consists of 15 residues.

This clonotype showed up just a few times. An end of the junction does not agree with germline; a read error may underlie this. This chain connects TRBV15 to TRBJ2-7; maybe TRBD1 (5 bases). Germline V lookup: CDR1 LNHNV, CDR2 YYDKDF (reference sequence). The CDR3 totals 14 residues. CDR3 coding DNA: TGTGCCACCAGGAGAGATACAGGTCCCTACGAGCAGTACTTC. Amino acids: CATRRDTGPYEQYF.

This clonotype was counted ten times or more. This chain joins TRBV29-1 and TRBJ2-3, with unresolved D. CDR1 SQVTM and CDR2 ANQGSEA come from the germline V gene. CDR3 length equals 12 residues. V lost 0 bases, J lost 4 bases, and 5 bases lay in between. CDR3 nucleotide sequence: TGCAGCGTTGAAGAGGGCGCAGATACGCAGTATTTT. Protein: CSVEEGADTQYF.

In this sample, this clonotype turned up a few times. The chain has TRBV5-1 and TRBJ2-7, with 12 bases lining up with TRBD1. Germline trimming cut 4 bases from V and 7 bases from J; bases unmatched to any gene: 6. The germline V gene has CDR1 SGHRS and CDR2 YFSETQ. This CDR3 contains 14 residues. The CDR3 DNA follows: TGCGCCAGCAGCCCCGGGACAGGGGGCTGGGAGCAGTACTTC. Protein sequence: CASSPGTGGWEQYF.

This clonotype came up many times. The V gene is TRBV27, the J gene TRBJ2-2; D ambiguous. The CDR3 covers 15 residues. CDR1 and CDR2 (germline): MNHEY, SMNVEV (reference sequence). Trimming removed 6 bases from V and 5 bases from J, with 16 bases in between. CDR3: CASSPPLSWTGELFF. The CDR3 DNA follows: TGTGCCAGCAGCCCCCCCCTCTCGTGGACCGGGGAGCTGTTTTTT.

This clonotype came up many times. The chain uses TRBV12-3 or TRBV12-4 and TRBJ2-3, with 10 nucleotides matching TRBD1. This CDR3 is built from 15 residues. V was pared by 6 bases and J by 3 bases, with 6 bases of the junction left unmatched. The chain's CDR3 is CASRTGGRGTDTQYF. CDR3 bases: TGTGCCAGCAGGACAGGGGGCAGAGGGACAGATACGCAGTATTTT.